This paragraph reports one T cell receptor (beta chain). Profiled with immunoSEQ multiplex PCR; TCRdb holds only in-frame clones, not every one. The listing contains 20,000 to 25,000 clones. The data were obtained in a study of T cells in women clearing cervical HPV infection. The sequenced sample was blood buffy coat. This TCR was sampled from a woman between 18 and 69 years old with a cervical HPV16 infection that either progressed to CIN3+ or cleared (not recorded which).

The CDR3 loop reads CAWSVGGTGSVTIYF. The sequenced CDR3 bases are TGTGCCTGGAGTGTAGGCGGGACAGGGTCCGTCACC. The chain combines TRBV30 with TRBJ1-3, with 9 bases that match TRBD1. The read is 3 residues too short to cover the CDR3 end, so that end is filled in from the germline J gene. Germline V gives CDR1 GTSNPN, CDR2 SVGIG (reference sequence). This CDR3 spans 15 amino acids. V shed 0 bases, J shed 9 bases, and the junction held 9 bases outside the gene matches.